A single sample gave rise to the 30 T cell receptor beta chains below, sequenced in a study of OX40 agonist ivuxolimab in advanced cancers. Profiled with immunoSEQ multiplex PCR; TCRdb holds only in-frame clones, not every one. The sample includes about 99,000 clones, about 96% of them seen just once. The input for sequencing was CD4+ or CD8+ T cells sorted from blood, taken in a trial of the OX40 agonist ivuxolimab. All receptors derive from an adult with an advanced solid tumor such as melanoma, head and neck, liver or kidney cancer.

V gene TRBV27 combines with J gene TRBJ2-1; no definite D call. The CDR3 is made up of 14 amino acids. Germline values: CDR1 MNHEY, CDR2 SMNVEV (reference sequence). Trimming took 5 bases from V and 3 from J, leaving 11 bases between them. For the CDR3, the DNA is TGTGCCAGCAGTAAAATCGCGGACTACAATGAGCAGTTCTTC. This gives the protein CASSKIADYNEQFF.

In nucleotides, the CDR3 is TGTGCCAGCAGTTTATTGGGGAGGGGATACGAGCAGTACTTC. Protein: CASSLLGRGYEQYF. The chain employs TRBV28 and TRBJ2-7, with TRBD2 identical over 7 bases. V trimming: 1 base; J trimming: 4 bases; junction bases outside the gene matches: 4. This CDR3 is built from 14 residues. CDR1 is MDHEN, CDR2 SYDVKM, per germline. Full variable domain (remainder filled in from reference TRBV28 and TRBJ2-7): DVKVTQSSRYLVKRTGEKVFLECVQDMDHENMFWYRQDPGLGLRLIYFSYDVKMKEKGDIPEGYSVSREKKERFSLILESASTNQTSMYLCASSLLGRGYEQYFGPGTRLTVT.

CDR3 nucleotide sequence: TGTGCCAGCAGCCCGCAAACTAGCGGGGGGTACAATGAGCAGTTCTTC. This translates into CASSPQTSGGYNEQFF. The genes are TRBV7-9 and TRBJ2-1; 12 bases are a match to TRBD2. V was clipped by 5 bases and J by 4 bases; unmatched bases: 6. Looked up from germline, CDR1 is SEHNR and CDR2 is FQNEAQ (reference sequence). There are 16 residues in the CDR3.

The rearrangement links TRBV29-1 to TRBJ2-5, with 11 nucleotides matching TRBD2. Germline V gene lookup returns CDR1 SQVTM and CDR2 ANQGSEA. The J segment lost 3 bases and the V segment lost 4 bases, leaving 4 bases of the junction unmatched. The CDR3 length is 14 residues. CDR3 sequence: CSVVPSGGKETQYF. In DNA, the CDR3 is TGCAGCGTTGTGCCTAGCGGGGGGAAAGAGACCCAGTACTTC.

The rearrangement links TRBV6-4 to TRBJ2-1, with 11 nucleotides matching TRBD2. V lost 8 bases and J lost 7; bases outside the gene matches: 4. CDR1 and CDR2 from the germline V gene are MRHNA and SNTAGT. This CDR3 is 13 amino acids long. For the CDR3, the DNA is TGTGCCAGCGGTAGCGGGAGGGAGAATGAGCAGTTCTTC. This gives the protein CASGSGRENEQFF.

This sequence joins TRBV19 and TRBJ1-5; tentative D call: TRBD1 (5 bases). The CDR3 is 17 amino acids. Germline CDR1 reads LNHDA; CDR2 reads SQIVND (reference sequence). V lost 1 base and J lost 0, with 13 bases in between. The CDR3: CASSIVSGDHSNQPQHF. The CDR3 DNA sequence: TGTGCCAGTAGTATAGTATCGGGGGATCATAGCAATCAGCCCCAGCATTTT.

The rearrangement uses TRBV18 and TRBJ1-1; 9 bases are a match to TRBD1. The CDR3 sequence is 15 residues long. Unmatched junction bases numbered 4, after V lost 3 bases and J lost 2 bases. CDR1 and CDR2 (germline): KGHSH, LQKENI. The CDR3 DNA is TGTGCCAGCTCACCGTGGGGACAGGGCAACACTGAAGCTTTCTTT. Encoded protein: CASSPWGQGNTEAFF.

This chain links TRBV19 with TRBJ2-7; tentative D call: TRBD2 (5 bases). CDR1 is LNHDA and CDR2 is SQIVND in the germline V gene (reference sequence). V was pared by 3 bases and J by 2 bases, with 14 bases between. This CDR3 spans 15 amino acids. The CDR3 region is CASSMSPGLAYEQYF. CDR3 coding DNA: TGTGCCAGTAGTATGAGCCCGGGGTTAGCCTACGAGCAGTACTTC. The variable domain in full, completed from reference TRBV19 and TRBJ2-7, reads DGGITQSPKYLFRKEGQNVTLSCEQNLNHDAMYWYRQDPGQGLRLIYYSQIVNDFQKGDIAEGYSVSREKKESFPLTVTSAQKNPTAFYLCASSMSPGLAYEQYFGPGTRLTVT.

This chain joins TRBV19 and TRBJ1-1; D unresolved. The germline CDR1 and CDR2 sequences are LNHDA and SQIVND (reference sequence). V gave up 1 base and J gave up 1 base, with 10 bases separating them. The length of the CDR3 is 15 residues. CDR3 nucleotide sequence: TGTGCCAGTAGTATAGCCCTGGGTTCGAACACTGAAGCTTTCTTT. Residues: CASSIALGSNTEAFF.

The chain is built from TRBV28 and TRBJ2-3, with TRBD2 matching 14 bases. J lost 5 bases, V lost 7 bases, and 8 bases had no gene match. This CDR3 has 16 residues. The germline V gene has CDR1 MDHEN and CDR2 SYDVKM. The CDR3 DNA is TGTGCCAGCACTCCGGGACTAGCGGGAGTAGGAGATACGCAGTATTTT. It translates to CASTPGLAGVGDTQYF.

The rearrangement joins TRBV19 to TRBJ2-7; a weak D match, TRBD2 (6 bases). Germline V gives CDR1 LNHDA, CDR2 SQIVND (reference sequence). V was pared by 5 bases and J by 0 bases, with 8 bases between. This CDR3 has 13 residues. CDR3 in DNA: TGTGCCAGTAGTTTCGGGAGCTCCTACGAGCAGTACTTC. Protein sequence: CASSFGSSYEQYF.

CDR3 in DNA: TGTGCCAGCAATCCCCAAGGACAGCGGGAGACCCAGTACTTC. Translation gives CASNPQGQRETQYF. The V gene is TRBV6-6, the J gene TRBJ2-5; tentative D call: TRBD1 (6 bases). CDR3 length: 14 residues. Germline V gives CDR1 MNHNY, CDR2 SVGAGI (reference sequence). V was cut by 7 bases and J by 5 bases, with 17 bases left in between.

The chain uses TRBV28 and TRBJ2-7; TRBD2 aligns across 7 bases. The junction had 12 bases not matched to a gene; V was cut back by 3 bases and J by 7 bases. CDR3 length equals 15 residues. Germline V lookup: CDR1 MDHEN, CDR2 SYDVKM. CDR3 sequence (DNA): TGTGCCAGCAGTTTGGGGCCGCGGGGGAGGTGGGAGCAGTACTTC. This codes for CASSLGPRGRWEQYF.

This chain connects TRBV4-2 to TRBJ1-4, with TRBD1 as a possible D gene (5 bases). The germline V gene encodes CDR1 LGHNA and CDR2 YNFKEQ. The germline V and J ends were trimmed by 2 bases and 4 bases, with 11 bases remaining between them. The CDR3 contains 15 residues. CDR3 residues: CASSQSGRVNEKLFF. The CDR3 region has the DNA TGTGCCAGCAGCCAATCGGGACGGGTTAATGAAAAACTGTTTTTT.

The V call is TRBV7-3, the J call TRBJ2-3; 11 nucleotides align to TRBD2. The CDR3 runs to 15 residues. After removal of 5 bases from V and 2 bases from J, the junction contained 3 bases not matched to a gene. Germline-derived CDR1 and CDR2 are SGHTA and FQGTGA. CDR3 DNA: TGTGCCAGCAGCACTAGCGGGGGTACCACAGATACGCAGTATTTT. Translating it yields CASSTSGGTTDTQYF.

The CDR3 DNA is TGTGCCAGCAGCGCAACCCGGGACCCCTACGGAGAGCAGTTCTTC. It codes for CASSATRDPYGEQFF. The rearrangement uses TRBV9 and TRBJ2-1; D tentatively reads TRBD1 or TRBD2 (5 bases each). Trimming removed 3 bases at V and 10 bases at J, with 20 bases between. The CDR3 runs 15 residues. Germline loops: CDR1 SGDLS, CDR2 YYNGEE.

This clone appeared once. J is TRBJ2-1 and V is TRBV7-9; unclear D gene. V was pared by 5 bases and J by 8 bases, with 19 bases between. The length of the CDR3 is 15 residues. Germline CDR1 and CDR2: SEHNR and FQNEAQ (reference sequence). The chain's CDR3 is CASSPRPPGEHEQFF. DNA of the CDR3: TGTGCCAGCAGCCCCCGCCCCCCTGGGGAACATGAGCAGTTCTTC.

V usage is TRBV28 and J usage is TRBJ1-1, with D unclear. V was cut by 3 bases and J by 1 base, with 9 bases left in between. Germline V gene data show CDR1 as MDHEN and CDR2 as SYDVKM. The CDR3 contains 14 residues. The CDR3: CASSLNVRNTEAFF. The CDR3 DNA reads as TGTGCCAGCAGTTTGAACGTCCGGAACACTGAAGCTTTCTTT.

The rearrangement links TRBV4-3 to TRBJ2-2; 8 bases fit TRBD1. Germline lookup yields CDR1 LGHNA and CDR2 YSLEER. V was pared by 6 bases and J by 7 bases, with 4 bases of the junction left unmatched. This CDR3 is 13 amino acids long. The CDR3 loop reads CASSFTGGGELFF. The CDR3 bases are TGCGCCAGCAGTTTCACAGGGGGCGGGGAGCTGTTTTTT.

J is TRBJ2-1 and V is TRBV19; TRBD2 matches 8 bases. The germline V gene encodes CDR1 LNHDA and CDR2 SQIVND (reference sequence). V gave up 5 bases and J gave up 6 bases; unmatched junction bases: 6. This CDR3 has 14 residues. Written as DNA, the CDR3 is TGTGCCAGTAGTTGGACGGGGGGGGCCAATGAGCAGTTCTTC. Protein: CASSWTGGANEQFF.

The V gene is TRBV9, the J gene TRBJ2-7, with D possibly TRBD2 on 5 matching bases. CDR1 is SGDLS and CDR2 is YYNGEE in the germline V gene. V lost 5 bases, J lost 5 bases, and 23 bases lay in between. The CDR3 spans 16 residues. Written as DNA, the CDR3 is TGTGCCAGCAGTGCCGAGGGTGACGGGGAGCCCCACGAGCAGTACTTC. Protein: CASSAEGDGEPHEQYF.

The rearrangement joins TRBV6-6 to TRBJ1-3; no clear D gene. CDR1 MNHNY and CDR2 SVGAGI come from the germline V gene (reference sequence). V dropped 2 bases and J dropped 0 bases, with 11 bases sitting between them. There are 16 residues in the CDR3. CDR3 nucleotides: TGTGCCAGCAGTTACCCCCCTGAGGTCTCTGGAAACACCATATATTTT. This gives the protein CASSYPPEVSGNTIYF.

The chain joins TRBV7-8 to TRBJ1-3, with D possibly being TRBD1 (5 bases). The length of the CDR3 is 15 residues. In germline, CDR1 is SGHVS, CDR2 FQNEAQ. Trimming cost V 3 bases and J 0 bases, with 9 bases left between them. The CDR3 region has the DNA TGTGCCAGCAGCTTGGGGCCTAGCTCTGGAAACACCATATATTTT. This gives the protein CASSLGPSSGNTIYF.

This CDR3 is CASSLIGDSHSYEQYF. CDR3 DNA: TGTGCCAGCAGTTTAATAGGGGACAGTCATTCCTACGAGCAGTACTTC. The V and J genes are TRBV28 and TRBJ2-7; 7 bases fit TRBD1. The length of the CDR3 is 16 residues. Germline CDR1 and CDR2: MDHEN and SYDVKM. The V gene end was trimmed by 2 bases and the J gene end by 1 base; junction bases not matched to a gene: 8.

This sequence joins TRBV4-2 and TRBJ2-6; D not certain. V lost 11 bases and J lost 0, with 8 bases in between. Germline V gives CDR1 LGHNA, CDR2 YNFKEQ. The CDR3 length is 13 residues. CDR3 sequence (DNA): TGTGCCGTTGGGTACTCTGGGGCCAACGTCCTGACTTTC. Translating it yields CAVGYSGANVLTF.

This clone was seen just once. This CDR3 reads CASSLGAEAHSYNEQFF. CDR3 DNA: TGTGCCAGCAGCTTAGGAGCAGAAGCACACTCCTACAATGAGCAGTTCTTC. V gene TRBV7-9 combines with J gene TRBJ2-1; D gene ambiguous. Germline V gene lookup returns CDR1 SEHNR and CDR2 FQNEAQ (reference sequence). The V end lost 1 base, the J end lost 0 bases, and 13 bases lay between the germline ends. The CDR3 length is 17 residues.

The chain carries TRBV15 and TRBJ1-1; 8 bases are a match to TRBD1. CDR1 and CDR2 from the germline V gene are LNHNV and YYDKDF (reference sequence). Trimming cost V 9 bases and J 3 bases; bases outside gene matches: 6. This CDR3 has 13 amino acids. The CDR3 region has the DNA TGTGCCACGAAGGACAGGGTAGACACTGAAGCTTTCTTT. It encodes CATKDRVDTEAFF.

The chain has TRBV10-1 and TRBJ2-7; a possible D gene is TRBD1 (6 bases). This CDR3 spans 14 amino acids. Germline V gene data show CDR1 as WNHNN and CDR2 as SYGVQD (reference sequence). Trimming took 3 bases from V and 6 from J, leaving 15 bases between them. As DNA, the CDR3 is TGCGCCAGCAGTGAAGGCCAGGGGCAGGGCGAGCAGTACTTC. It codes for CASSEGQGQGEQYF.

CDR3 amino acids: CASTRDRRYTF. DNA of the CDR3: TGTGCCAGCACCCGGGACCGACGCTACACCTTC. This chain uses TRBV7-9 with TRBJ1-2; D possibly corresponds to TRBD1 (5 bases). V gave up 7 bases and J gave up 9 bases, with 12 bases separating them. Germline CDR1 is SEHNR and CDR2 is FQNEAQ (reference sequence). The CDR3 extends over 11 amino acids.

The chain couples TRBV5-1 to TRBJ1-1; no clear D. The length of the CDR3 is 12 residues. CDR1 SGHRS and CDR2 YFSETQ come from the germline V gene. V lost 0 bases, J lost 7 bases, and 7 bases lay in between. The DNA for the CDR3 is TGCGCCAGCAGCTTGGTTTTTGGTGAAGCTTTCTTT. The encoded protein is CASSLVFGEAFF.